This T cell receptor (beta chain) was identified during a study of shared clonotypes between healthy human individuals. Study-level findings and limits: Rarefaction demonstrated incomplete sorted-subset sequencing despite large depth. On the whole, naive subsets had larger estimated richness than memory subsets had.

Trimming at V came to 4 bases and at J to 7 bases, leaving 15 bases not matched to a gene. The germline CDR1 and CDR2 sequences are SGHVT and SQSDAQ. CDR3 length: 18 amino acids. CD45RO-negative, CCR7-selected cells formed the naive CD8 fraction, which excluded terminally differentiated effector memory CD45RA+ cells. Clones were sequenced by immunoSEQ multiplex PCR, and TCRdb holds only the in-frame ones, with some missing. The table has around 1.9 million clones, 85% to 95% seen once. To note about this clone: Its antigen is not known.

Sequencing used naive CD8+ T cells from PBMCs. This chain joins TRBV7-4 and TRBJ1-4; TRBD1 matches at 10 bases. This TCR was sampled from a man aged 18 to 30 in good health. Some clones in this sample may be carry-over from other donors' samples. Written as DNA, the CDR3 is TGTGCCAGCAGCTCCCCGGGACAGGGGTTAGTGAGTTGTGAAAAACTGTTTTTT. Its protein product is CASSSPGQGLVSCEKLFF. Drawing the rest from reference TRBV7-4 and TRBJ1-4, the complete variable domain is GAGVSQSPRYKVAKRGRDVALRCDSISGHVTLYWYRQTLGQGSEVLTYSQSDAQRDKSGRPSGRFSAERPERSVSTLKIQRTEQGDSAVYLCASSSPGQGLVSCEKLFFGSGTQLSVL.